The clone carrying this T cell receptor beta chain has at least ten counts. The antigen is undetermined. This specimen belongs to a study of response to subunit inactivated influenza vaccine. General study results and limits: Each seasonal influenza vaccination recruits few new T cells, the authors suggested.

CDR1 DFQATT and CDR2 SNEGSKA come from the germline V gene (reference sequence). V was clipped by 0 bases and J by 0 bases, with 12 bases between them. The CDR3 sequence is 15 residues long. MiXCR, run by TCRdb on the RT-PCR reads, gives a single entry per CDR3 protein. The sample holds more than 200,000 distinct CDR3 sequences, 12% seen once. The chain links TRBV20-1 to TRBJ2-7; a weak D match, TRBD1 (5 bases). The sequence was obtained from a man between 45 and 60 years old who received an inactivated influenza vaccine. The material sequenced was non-naive T cells sorted from PBMCs, taken less than 15 days before vaccination. The CDR3 nucleotides are TGCAGTGCTAGAGATCAGGGTCCCCCCTCCTACGAGCAGTACTTC. Translation gives CSARDQGPPSYEQYF.